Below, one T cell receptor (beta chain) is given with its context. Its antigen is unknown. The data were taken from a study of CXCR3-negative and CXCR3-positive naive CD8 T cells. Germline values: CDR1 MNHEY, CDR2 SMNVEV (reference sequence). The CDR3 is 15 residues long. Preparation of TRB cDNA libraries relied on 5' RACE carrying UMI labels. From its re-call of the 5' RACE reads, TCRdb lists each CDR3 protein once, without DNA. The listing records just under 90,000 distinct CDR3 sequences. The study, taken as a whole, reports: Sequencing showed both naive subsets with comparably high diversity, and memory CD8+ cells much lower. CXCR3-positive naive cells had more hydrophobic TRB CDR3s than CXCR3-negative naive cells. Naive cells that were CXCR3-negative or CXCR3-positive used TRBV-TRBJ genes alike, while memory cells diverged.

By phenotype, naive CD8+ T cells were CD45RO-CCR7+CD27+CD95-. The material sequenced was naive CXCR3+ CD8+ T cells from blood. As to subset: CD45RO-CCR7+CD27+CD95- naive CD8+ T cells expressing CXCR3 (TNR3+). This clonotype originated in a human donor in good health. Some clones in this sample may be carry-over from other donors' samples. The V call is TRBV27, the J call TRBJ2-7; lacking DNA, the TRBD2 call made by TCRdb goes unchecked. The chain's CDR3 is CASSPRGRGFDEQYF.